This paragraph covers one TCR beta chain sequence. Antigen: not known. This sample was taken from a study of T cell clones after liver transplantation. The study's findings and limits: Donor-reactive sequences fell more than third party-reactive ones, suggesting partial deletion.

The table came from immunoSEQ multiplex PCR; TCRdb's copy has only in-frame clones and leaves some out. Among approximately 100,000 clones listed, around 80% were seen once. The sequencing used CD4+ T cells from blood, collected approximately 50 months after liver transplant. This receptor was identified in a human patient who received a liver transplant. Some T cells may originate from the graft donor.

DNA of the CDR3: TGTGCCAGCAGCTTAGGAGAGCTTAGCAATCAGCCCCAGCATTTT. Translation gives CASSLGELSNQPQHF. This chain links TRBV7-3 with TRBJ1-5; D gene uncertain. V dropped 2 bases and J dropped 0 bases, with 8 bases sitting between them. Germline CDR1 reads SGHTA; CDR2 reads FQGTGA. The CDR3 is 15 amino acids.